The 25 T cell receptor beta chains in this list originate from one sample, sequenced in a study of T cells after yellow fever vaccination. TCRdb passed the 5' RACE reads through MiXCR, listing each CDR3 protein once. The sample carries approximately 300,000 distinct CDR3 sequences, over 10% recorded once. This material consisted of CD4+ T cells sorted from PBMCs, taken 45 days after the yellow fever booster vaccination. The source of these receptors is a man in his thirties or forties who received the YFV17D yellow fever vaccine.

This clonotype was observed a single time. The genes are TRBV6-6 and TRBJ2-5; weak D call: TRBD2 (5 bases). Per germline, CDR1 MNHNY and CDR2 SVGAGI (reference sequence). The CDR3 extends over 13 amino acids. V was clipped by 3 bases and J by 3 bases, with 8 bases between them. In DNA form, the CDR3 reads TGTGCCAGCAGTTATCATAGCGAAGAGACCCAGTACTTC. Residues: CASSYHSEETQYF.

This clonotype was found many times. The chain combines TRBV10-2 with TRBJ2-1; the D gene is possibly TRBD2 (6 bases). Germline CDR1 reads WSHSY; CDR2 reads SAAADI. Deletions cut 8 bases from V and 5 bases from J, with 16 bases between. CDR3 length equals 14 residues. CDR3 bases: TGCGCCAGCTCCCGGTGGCGGGATGACAATGAGCAGTTCTTC. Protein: CASSRWRDDNEQFF.

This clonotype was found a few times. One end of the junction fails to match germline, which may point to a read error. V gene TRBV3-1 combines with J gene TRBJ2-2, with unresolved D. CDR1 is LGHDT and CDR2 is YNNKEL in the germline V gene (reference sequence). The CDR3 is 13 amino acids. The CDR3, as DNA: TGTGCCAGCAGCAAAGAGGCCTCGCGGGAGCTGTTTTTT. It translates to CASSKEASRELFF.

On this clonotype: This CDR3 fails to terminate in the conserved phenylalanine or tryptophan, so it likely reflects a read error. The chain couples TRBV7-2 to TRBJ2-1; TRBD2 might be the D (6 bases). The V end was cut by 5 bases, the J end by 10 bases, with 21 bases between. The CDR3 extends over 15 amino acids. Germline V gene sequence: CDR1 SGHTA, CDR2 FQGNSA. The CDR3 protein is CASSPTGLFDREQFL. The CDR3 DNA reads TGTGCCAGCAGCCCCACGGGACTGTTTGACCGGGAGCAGTTCTTA.

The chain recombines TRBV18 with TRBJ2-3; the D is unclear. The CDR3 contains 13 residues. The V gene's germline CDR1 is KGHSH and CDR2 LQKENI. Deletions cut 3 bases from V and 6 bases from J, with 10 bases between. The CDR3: CASSPDTRDTQYF. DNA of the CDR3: TGTGCCAGCTCACCGGATACCCGGGATACGCAGTATTTT.

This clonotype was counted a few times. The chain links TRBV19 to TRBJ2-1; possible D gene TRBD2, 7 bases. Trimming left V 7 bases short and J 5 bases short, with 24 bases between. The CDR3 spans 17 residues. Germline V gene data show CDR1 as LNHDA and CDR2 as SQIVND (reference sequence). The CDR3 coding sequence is TGTGCCAGTACCAGGGGAATGACTAGCAGTCATCACAATGAGCAGTTCTTC. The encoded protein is CASTRGMTSSHHNEQFF.

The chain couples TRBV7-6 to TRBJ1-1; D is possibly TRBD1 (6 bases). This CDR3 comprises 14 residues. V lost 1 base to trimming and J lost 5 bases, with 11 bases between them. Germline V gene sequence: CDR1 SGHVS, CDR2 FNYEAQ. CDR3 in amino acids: CASSLGGARTEAFF. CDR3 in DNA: TGTGCCAGCAGCTTAGGGGGGGCTAGGACTGAAGCTTTCTTT.

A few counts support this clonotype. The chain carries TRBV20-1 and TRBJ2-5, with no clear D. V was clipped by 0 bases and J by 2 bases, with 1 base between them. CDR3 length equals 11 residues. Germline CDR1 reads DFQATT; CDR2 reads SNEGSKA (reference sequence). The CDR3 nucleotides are TGCAGTGCTAGAGATCAAGAGACCCAGTACTTC. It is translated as CSARDQETQYF.

The CDR3, as DNA: TGCGCCAGCAGCAGGGGACTTCAAGTGACAGATACGCAGTATTTT. Translating it yields CASSRGLQVTDTQYF. V is TRBV5-1 and J is TRBJ2-3, with TRBD2 as a possible D gene (6 bases). Germline CDR1 is SGHRS and CDR2 is YFSETQ. V was pared by 4 bases and J by 3 bases, with 15 bases between. The CDR3 runs to 15 residues.

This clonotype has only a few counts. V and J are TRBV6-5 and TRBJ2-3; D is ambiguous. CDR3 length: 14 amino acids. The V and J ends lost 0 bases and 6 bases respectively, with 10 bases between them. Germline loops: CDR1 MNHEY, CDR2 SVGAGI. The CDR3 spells CASSYSRVSDTQYF. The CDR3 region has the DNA TGTGCCAGCAGTTACTCTCGCGTCTCGGATACGCAGTATTTT.

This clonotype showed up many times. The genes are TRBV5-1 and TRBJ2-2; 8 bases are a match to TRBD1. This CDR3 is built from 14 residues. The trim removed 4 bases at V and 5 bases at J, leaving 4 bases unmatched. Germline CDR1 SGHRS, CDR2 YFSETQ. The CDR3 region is CASSPGQETGELFF. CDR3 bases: TGCGCCAGCAGCCCGGGACAGGAAACCGGGGAGCTGTTTTTT.

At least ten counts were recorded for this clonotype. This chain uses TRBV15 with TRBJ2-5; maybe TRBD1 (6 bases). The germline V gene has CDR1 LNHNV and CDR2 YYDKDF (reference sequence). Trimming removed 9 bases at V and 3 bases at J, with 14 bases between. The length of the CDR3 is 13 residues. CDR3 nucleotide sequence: TGTGCCACTACGGCCTGGACAGAAGAGACCCAGTACTTC. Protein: CATTAWTEETQYF.

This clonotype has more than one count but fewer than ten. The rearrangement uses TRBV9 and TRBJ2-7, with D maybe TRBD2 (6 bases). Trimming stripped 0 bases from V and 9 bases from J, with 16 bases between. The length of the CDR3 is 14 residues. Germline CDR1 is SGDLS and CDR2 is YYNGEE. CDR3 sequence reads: CASSVGFGRSRQYF. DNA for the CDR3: TGTGCCAGCAGCGTAGGTTTTGGGAGGAGCAGGCAGTACTTC. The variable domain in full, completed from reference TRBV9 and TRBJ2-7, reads DSGVTQTPKHLITATGQRVTLRCSPRSGDLSVYWYQQSLDQGLQFLIQYYNGEERAKGNILERFSAQQFPDLHSELNLSSLELGDSALYFCASSVGFGRSRQYFGPGTRLTVT.

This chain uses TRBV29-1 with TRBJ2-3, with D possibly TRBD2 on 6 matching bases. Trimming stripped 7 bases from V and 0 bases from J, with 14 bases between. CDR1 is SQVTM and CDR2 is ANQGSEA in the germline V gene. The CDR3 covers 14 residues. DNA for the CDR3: TGCAGCGCCCGCCGGGGGATTAGCACAGATACGCAGTATTTT. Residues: CSARRGISTDTQYF.

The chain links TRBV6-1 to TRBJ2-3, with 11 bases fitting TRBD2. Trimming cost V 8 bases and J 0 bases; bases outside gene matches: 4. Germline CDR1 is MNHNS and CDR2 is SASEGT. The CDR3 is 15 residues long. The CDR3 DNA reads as TGTGCCAGCGGTAGGACTAGCGGGAGCACAGATACGCAGTATTTT. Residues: CASGRTSGSTDTQYF.

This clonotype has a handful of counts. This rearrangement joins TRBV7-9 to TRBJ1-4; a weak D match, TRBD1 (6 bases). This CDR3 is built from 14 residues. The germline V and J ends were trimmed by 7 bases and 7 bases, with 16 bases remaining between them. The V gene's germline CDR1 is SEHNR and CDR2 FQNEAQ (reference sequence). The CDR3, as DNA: TGTGCCAGCAACCACGGGACACGCGGTGAAAAACTGTTTTTT. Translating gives CASNHGTRGEKLFF.

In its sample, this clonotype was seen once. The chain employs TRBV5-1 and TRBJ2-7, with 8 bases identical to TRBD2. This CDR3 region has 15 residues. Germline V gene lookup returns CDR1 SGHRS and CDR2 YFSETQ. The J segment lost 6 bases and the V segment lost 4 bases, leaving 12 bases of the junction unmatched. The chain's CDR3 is CASSPPPGGETEQYF. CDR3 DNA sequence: TGCGCCAGCAGCCCGCCCCCGGGAGGGGAAACCGAGCAGTACTTC.

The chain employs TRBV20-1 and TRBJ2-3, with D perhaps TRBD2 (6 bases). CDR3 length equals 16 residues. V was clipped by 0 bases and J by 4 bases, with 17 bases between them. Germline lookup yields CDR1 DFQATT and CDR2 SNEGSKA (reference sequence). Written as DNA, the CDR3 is TGCAGTGCTAGAGACACCCCGGGAGCTGGACCAGATACGCAGTATTTT. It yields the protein CSARDTPGAGPDTQYF.

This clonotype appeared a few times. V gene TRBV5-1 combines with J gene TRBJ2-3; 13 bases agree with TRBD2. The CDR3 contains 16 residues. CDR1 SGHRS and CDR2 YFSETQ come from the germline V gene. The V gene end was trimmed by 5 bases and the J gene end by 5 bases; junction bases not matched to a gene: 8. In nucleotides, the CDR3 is TGCGCCAGCAGTTCTATTACTAGCGGGAGGGAAGATACGCAGTATTTT. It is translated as CASSSITSGREDTQYF.

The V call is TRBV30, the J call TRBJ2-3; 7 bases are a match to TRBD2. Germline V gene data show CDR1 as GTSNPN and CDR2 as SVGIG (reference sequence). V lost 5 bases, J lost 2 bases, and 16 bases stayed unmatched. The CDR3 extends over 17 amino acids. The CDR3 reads CAWDRGGAGQTTDTQYF. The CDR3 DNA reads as TGTGCCTGGGATCGTGGGGGAGCGGGGCAAACCACAGATACGCAGTATTTT.

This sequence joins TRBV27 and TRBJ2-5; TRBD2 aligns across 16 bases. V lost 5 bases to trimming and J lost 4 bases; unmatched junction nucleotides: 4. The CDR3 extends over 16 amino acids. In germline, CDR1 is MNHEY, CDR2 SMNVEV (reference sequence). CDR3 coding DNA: TGTGCCAGCAGTCTAGGGACTAGCGGGAGGGCAGAGACCCAGTACTTC. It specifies CASSLGTSGRAETQYF.

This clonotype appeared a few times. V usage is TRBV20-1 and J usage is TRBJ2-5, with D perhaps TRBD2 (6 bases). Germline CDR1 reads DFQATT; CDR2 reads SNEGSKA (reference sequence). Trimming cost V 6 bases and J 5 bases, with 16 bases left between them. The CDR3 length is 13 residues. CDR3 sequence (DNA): TGCAGTGCCTGGGGGGTGGGAACTGAGACCCAGTACTTC. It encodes CSAWGVGTETQYF.

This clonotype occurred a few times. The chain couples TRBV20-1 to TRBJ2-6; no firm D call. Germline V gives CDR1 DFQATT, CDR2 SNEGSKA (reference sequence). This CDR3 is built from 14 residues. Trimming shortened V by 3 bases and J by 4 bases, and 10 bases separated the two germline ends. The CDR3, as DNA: TGCAGTGCTAGTTCTGGATCCGGGGCCAACGTCCTGACTTTC. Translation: CSASSGSGANVLTF.

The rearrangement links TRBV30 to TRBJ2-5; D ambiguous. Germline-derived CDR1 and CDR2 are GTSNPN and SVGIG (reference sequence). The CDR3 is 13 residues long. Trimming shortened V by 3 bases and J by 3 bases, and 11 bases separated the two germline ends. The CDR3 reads CAWRKALKETQYF. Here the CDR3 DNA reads TGTGCCTGGAGGAAGGCACTGAAAGAGACCCAGTACTTC.

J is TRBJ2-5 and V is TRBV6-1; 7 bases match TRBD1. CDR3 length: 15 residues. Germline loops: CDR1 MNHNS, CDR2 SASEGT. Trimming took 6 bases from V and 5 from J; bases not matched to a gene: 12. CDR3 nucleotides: TGTGCCAGCAGCCGCAGACAGGGTTTGGGGGAGACCCAGTACTTC. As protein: CASSRRQGLGETQYF.